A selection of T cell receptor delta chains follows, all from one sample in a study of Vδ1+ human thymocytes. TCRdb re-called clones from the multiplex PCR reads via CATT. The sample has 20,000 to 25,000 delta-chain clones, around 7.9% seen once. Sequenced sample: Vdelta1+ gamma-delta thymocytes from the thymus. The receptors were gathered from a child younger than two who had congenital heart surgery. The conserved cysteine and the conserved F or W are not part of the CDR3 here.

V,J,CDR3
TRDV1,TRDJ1,ALGELRRPDPDKLI
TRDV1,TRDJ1,ALGDRPCWGIRPTDKLI
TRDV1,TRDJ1,ALGERLLVTGGSDKLI
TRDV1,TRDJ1,ALGEPRLLGPGGTDKLI
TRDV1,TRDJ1,ALGEQALPNNLPGSDKLI
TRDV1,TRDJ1,ALGERPSHFRGGGYTDKLI
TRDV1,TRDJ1,ALGEPITHTALQYTDKLI
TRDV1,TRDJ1,ALGGFSGTDKHI
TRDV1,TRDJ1,ALGELGTHPTGGSPAGKLI
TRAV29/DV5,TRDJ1,AATWLGGYGYYTDKLI
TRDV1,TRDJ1,ALGECFSLGTTGTDKLI
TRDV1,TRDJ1,ALGEGVILGDSLI
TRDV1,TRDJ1,ALGEQYWGLYTDKLI
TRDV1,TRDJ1,ALLRTGGYTDKLI
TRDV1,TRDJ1,ALGEFPCTGGSPGTDKLI